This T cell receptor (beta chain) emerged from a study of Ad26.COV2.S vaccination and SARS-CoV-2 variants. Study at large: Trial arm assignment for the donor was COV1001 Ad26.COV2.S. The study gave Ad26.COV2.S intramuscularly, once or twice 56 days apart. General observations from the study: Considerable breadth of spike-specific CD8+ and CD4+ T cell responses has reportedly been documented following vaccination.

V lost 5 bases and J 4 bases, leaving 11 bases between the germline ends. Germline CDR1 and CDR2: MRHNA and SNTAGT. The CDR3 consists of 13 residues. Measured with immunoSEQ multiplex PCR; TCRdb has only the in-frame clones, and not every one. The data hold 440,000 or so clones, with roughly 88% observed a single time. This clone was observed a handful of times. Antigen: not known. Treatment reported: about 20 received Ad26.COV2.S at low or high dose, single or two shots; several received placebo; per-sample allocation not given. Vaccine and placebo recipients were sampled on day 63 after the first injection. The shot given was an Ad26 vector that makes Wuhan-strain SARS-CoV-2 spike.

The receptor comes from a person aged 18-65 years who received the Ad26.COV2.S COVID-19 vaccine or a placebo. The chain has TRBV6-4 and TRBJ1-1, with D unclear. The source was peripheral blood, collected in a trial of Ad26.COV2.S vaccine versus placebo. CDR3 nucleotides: TGTGCCAGCAGTTCGGGTAGCGGCACTGAAGCTTTCTTT. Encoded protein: CASSSGSGTEAFF.